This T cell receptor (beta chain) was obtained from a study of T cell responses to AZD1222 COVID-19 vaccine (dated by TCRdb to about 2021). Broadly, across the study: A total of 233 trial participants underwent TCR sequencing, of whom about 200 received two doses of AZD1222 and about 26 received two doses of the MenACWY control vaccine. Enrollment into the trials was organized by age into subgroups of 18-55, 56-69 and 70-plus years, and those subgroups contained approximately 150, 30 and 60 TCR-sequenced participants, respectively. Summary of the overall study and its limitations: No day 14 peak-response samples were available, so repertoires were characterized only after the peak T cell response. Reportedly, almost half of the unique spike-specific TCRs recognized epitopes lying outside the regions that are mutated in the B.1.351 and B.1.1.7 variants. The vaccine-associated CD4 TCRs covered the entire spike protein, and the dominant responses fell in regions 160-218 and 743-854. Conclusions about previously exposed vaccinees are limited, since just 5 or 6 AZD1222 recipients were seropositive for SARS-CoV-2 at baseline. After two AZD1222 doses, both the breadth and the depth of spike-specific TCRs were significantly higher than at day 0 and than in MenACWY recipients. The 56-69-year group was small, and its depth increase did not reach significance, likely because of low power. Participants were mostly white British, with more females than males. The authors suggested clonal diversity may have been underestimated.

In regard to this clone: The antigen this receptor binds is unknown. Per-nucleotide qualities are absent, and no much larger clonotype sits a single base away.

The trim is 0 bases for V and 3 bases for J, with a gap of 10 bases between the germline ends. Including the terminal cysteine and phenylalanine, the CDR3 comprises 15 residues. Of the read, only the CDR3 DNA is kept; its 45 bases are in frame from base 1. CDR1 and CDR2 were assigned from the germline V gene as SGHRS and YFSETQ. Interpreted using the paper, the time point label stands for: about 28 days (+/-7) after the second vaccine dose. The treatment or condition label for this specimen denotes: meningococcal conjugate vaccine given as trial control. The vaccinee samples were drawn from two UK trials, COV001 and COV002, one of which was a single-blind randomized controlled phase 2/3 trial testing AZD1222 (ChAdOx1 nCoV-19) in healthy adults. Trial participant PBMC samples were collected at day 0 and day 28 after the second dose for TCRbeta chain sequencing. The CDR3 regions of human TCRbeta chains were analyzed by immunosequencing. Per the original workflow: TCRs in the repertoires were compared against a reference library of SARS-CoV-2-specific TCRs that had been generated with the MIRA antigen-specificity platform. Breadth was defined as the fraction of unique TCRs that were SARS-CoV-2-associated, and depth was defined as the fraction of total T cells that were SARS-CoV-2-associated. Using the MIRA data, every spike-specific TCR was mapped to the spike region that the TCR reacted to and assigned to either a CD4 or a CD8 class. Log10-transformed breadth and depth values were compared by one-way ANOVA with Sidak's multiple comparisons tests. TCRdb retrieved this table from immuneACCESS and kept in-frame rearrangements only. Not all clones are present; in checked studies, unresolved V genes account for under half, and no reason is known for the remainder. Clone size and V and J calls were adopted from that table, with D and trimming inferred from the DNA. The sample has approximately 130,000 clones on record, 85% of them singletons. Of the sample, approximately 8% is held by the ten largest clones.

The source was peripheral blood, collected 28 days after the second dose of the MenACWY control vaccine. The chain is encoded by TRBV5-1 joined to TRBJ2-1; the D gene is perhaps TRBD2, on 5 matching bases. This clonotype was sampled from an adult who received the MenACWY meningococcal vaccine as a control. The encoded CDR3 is CASSLGLAGYNEQFF. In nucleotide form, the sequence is TGCGCCAGCAGCTTGGGGCTAGCCGGCTACAATGAGCAGTTCTTC.